This T cell receptor beta chain was recorded in a study of T cell repertoires in cytomegalovirus infection (dated by TCRdb to the late 2010s). For the study in its entirety: The peptide stimulations were aimed at well-studied HLA-B-restricted epitopes as well as recently identified HLA-C-restricted CMV epitopes, whose presentation resists viral immunomodulation. Because public TCR beta signatures pointed to carriage of CMV infection together with the matching HLA type, the HLA type of each donor mattered for the analysis. Overall results and qualifications from the work: In the ex vivo response, HLA-C-restricted CMV-specific TCR beta clonotypes were dominant, and in two of eight donors the single most frequent clonotype came from this HLA-C-restricted group. Cumulative frequency of public TCR beta family members discriminated carriers of CMV infection plus the relevant HLA type in this cohort and an independent roughly 330-donor cohort.

This clonotype occurred many times. Its target antigen remains unknown. Within one base of it there is no much larger clone, and no base qualities were kept. The treatment or condition label, read with the paper, signifies: in vitro stimulation with specific CMV peptide epitopes to enrich CMV-specific T cells. TCRdb names Illumina HiSeq 1500 as the instrument used. TCRdb reanalyzed the raw reads on its own, using fastp at Q25 for trimming and MiXCR for clone calling, and kept in-frame beta chains. Identical CDR3 protein sequences are pooled into one entry, listed with their most common genes and DNA. For this sample the table gives hundreds of thousands of distinct CDR3 sequences, of which 42% were detected only once. The ten largest make up about two fifths of the sample. The clonotype comes from a human donor in good health (CMV status not recorded). Some clones in this sample may be carry-over from other donors' samples. Sequences were derived from cultured PBMCs, sampled from culture after CMV antigen stimulation.

The CDR3 has the sequence CASSPRPQPNTEAFF. The bases are TGTGCCAGCAGCCCACGGCCTCAACCCAACACTGAAGCTTTCTTT. The chain was built from TRBV7-8 and TRBJ1-1, with no reliable assignment of the D segment. Based on the germline V gene, the CDR1 and CDR2 sequences are SGHVS and FQNEAQ. V is shortened by 5 bases, J by 2 bases, and the region joining them spans 15 bases. The CDR3 starts with the cysteine, ends with the phenylalanine, and has 15 residues. This entry keeps only the CDR3 DNA: 45 bases, framed from base 1.